This TCR beta chain was sequenced during a study of Ad26.COV2.S vaccination and SARS-CoV-2 variants. General observations from the study: Breadth measured for non-spike TCRs was similar across vaccine and placebo recipients.

The table came from immunoSEQ multiplex PCR; TCRdb's copy has only in-frame clones and leaves some out. The repertoire holds almost 400,000 clones, with around 91% as singletons. Treatment here: roughly 20 received Ad26.COV2.S at low or high dose, single or two shots; 5 received placebo; per-sample allocation not given. Day 63 after the first injection of vaccine or placebo was the sampling time. In regard to this clone: Its specificity is unknown.

The sequences come from peripheral blood, collected in a trial of Ad26.COV2.S vaccine versus placebo. This sequence originates from a person aged 18-65 years who received the Ad26.COV2.S COVID-19 vaccine or a placebo.

The CDR3 sequence is CASSLAGPGNTIYF. For the CDR3, the DNA is TGTGCCAGCAGCTTGGCCGGTCCTGGAAACACCATATATTTT. The V and J genes are TRBV5-6 and TRBJ1-3; D remains unclear. The CDR3 is 14 amino acids. CDR1 SGHDT and CDR2 YYEEEE come from the germline V gene. V lost 0 bases to trimming and J lost 2 bases, with 6 bases between them. Looking up the rest from reference TRBV5-6 and TRBJ1-3 gives the full variable domain: DAGVTQSPTHLIKTRGQQVTLRCSPKSGHDTVSWYQQALGQGPQFIFQYYEEEERQRGNFPDRFSGHQFPNYSSELNVNALLLGDSALYLCASSLAGPGNTIYFGEGSWLTVV.